This entry is about one TCR beta chain. What antigen it recognizes has not been identified. Base quality data are lacking; no much larger clone is found one base away. This sample was included in a study of lymphopenia after photon versus proton radiotherapy (dated by TCRdb to between 2018 and 2020). Context from the whole study: The study compared the immunological effects of photon versus proton radiation therapy in patients with gastrointestinal tumors who developed high-grade lymphopenia. The cohort comprised 20 patients with gastrointestinal tumors who received either photon or proton therapy and then developed lymphopenia. The study aimed to characterize how the two radiation modalities differ in their impact on the immune system. Overall results and qualifications from the work: During treatment, patients who received proton therapy stayed relatively stable, whereas patients who received photon therapy lost naive T cells and TCR diversity and gained effector/memory populations. The survival association was assessed only in patients who died, and the authors presented better survival with proton therapy as a possibility rather than a demonstrated result. Across the cohort, a larger post-nadir drop in TCR diversity was inversely correlated with overall survival time among patients who died. After the lymphocyte count nadir, repertoires from photon-treated patients showed oligoclonal expansion, particularly of CD8+ Temra cells, and this expansion drove the decline in diversity.

CDR1 and CDR2 are drawn from the germline V gene: SGHNT, YENEEA. The cysteine opens and the phenylalanine closes a CDR3 of 15 amino acids. The only DNA kept is the CDR3, 45 bases in frame from the first base. Trimming takes 4 bases from V and 7 bases from J, and the germline ends sit 16 bases apart. The receptor library was made with the immunoSEQ multiplex PCR assay. Deep sequencing of rearranged TCR beta loci, alongside multiparametric flow cytometry, was used to profile T cell repertoires. TCRdb carries this immuneACCESS record with in-frame sequences only. Its versions omit some clonotypes, under half of them owing to an unresolved V gene in the studies checked, with the rest unexplained. Counted in this sample were over 4,500 clones; around two thirds of them appeared once. The ten largest clones represent 50% of the sample.

This chain joins TRBV11-3 to TRBJ1-4; D gene: possibly TRBD1, on 5 matching bases. The receptor was derived from a man older than 75 with esophageal cancer. Specimen: peripheral blood, collected from a patient treated with proton-based radiotherapy. The DNA sequence is given as TGTGCCAGCAGCTCACGAGCGGGACGGAGTGAAAAACTGTTTTTT. It translates as CASSSRAGRSEKLFF.